This T cell receptor beta chain was found in a study of OX40 agonist ivuxolimab in advanced cancers. Across the study: Those enrolled were 82.7% male, with a mean age of about 66 years and ages from about 20 to 85.

Repertoires were generated with immunoSEQ multiplex PCR, while TCRdb's copy carries only in-frame clones and drops some. The sample gives about 73,000 clones, 70% to 90% of which show up once; about a tenth is in the top ten. Study-wide points: Clonal expansion by week 6 occurred in CD4+ and CD8+ blood T cells (at 0.1 to 3.0 mg/kg). The authors also found low normalized T-cell clonal expansion in some nonresponders. Researchers did not establish what antigens the expanded peripheral T cells target.

On this clone: Antigen: not known.

This CDR3 spans 15 amino acids. V lost 3 bases and J lost 0, with 10 bases in between. Germline V CDR1 and CDR2: SGDLS, YYNGEE. The starting material was CD4+ or CD8+ T cells sorted from blood, obtained in a trial of the OX40 agonist ivuxolimab. The TCR comes from an adult with an advanced solid tumor such as melanoma, head and neck, liver or kidney cancer. The chain combines TRBV9 with TRBJ2-1; no clear D gene. CDR3 amino acids: CASSADRSSYNEQFF. CDR3 DNA sequence: TGTGCCAGCAGCGCGGACCGGAGCTCCTACAATGAGCAGTTCTTC.